This TCR beta chain was identified during a study of T cell responses to AZD1222 COVID-19 vaccine. J was trimmed by 11 bases and V by 3 bases; bases with no gene match: 9. The CDR3 length is 16 residues. CDR1 and CDR2 (germline): SGHTA, FQGNSA. TCRdb's copy holds only in-frame clones and misses some; the assay was immunoSEQ multiplex PCR. The table includes 12,000 to 15,000 clones, around 80% detected once. This clonotype originated in an adult who received the AZD1222 COVID-19 vaccine. The sample here was peripheral blood, taken 28 days after the second AZD1222 dose. The chain joins TRBV7-2 to TRBJ2-3; 15 nucleotides agree with TRBD2. Here the CDR3 DNA reads TGTGCCAGCAGCTTCCAATGGACTAGCGGGAGGGCGGGGCAGTATTTT. Translated, it gives CASSFQWTSGRAGQYF.